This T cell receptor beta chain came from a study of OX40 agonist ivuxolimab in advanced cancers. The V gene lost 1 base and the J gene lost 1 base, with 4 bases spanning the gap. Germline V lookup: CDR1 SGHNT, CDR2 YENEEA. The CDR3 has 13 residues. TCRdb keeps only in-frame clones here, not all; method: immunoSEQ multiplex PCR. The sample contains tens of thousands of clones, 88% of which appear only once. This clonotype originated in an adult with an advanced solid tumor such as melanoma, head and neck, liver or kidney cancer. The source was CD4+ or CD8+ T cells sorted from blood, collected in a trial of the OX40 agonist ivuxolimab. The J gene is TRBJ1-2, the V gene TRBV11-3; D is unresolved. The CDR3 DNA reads TGTGCCAGCAGCTTAGGGTTTAACTATGGCTACACCTTC. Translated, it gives CASSLGFNYGYTF.